The clone carrying this T cell receptor beta chain was counted between two and nine times. Its specificity is not known. The data originate from a study of response to subunit inactivated influenza vaccine. TCRdb independently ran MiXCR on the RT-PCR reads; one entry per CDR3 protein. This table holds roughly 700,000 distinct CDR3 sequences, roughly 13% found once. CDR1 is KGHDR, CDR2 SFDVKD, per germline. This CDR3 is built from 16 residues. Trimming cost V 0 bases and J 7 bases; bases outside gene matches: 6. Study results and caveats: The authors offered the suggestion that each seasonal influenza vaccination recruits few new T cells.

The gene calls are TRBV24-1 and TRBJ2-1, with 9 bases that match TRBD1. The sequence was obtained from a man in his forties or fifties who received an inactivated influenza vaccine. Sequences were derived from PBMCs from blood, sampled 14 to 15 days before vaccination. CDR3 DNA: TGTGCCACCAGTGATTTGTCGACAGGGGGAATTAATGAGCAGTTCTTC. Translating it yields CATSDLSTGGINEQFF.